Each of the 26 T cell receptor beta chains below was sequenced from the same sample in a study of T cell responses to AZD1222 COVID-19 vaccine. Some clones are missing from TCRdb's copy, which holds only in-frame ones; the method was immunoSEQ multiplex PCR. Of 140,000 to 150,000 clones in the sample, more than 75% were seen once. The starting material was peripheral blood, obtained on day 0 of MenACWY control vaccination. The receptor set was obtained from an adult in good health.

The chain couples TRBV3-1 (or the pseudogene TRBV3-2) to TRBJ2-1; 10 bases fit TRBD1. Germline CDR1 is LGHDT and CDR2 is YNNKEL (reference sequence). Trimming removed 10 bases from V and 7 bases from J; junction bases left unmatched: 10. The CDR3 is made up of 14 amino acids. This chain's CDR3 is CATTLTGGGNEQFF. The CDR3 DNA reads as TGTGCCACAACTTTGACAGGGGGCGGGAATGAGCAGTTCTTC.

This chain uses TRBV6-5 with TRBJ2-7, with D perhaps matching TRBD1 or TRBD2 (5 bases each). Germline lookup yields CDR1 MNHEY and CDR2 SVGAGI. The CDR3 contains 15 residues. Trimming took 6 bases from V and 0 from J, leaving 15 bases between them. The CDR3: CASRVPRDDSYEQYF. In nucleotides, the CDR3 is TGTGCCAGCAGAGTGCCCCGGGACGACTCCTACGAGCAGTACTTC.

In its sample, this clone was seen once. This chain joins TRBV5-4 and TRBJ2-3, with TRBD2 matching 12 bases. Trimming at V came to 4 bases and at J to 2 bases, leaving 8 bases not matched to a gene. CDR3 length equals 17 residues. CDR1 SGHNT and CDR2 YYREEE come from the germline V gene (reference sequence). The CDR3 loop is CASSPRTSGVVTDTQYF. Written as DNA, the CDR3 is TGTGCCAGCAGCCCCCGGACTAGCGGGGTCGTCACAGATACGCAGTATTTT.

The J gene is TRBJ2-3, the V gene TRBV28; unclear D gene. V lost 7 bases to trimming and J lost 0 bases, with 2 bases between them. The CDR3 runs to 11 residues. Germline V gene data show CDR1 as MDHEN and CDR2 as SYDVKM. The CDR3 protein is CASKSTDTQYF. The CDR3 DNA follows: TGTGCCAGCAAGAGCACAGATACGCAGTATTTT.

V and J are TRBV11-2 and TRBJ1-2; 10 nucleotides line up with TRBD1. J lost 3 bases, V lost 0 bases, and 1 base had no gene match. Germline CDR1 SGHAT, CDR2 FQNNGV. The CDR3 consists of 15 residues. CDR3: CASSLDGTGDYGYTF. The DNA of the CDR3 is TGTGCCAGCAGCTTAGACGGGACAGGGGACTATGGCTACACCTTC.

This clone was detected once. The CDR3 nucleotides read TGTGCCATCTCGCGCGGGGGAGATACGCAGTATTTT. Translation: CAISRGGDTQYF. The chain is built from TRBV10-3 and TRBJ2-3, with TRBD2 identical over 7 bases. There are 12 residues in the CDR3. Trimming took 8 bases from V and 5 from J; bases not matched to a gene: 4. Germline V gives CDR1 ENHRY, CDR2 SYGVKD.

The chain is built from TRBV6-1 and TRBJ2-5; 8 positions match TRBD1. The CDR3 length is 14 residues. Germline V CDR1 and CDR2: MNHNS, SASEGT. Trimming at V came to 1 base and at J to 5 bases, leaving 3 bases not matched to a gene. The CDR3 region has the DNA TGTGCCAGCAGTGAAGTCAGGGGGCAGGAGACCCAGTACTTC. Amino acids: CASSEVRGQETQYF.

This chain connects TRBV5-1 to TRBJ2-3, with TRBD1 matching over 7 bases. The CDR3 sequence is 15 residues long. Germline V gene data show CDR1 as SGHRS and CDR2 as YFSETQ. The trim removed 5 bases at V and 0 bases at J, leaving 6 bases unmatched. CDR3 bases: TGCGCCAGCAGTATTGTGGGACAGAGCACAGATACGCAGTATTTT. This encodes CASSIVGQSTDTQYF.

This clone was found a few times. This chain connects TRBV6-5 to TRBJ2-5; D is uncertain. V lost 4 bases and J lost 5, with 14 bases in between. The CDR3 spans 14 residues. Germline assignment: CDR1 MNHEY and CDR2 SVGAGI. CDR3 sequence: CASSFGFGSETQYF. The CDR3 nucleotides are TGTGCCAGCAGTTTCGGTTTTGGGTCGGAGACCCAGTACTTC.

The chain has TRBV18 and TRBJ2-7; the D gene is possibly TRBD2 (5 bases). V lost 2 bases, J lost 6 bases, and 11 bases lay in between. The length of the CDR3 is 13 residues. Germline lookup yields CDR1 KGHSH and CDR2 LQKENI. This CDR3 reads CASSPSRGSEQYF. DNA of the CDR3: TGTGCCAGCTCACCAAGTAGAGGGAGCGAGCAGTACTTC.

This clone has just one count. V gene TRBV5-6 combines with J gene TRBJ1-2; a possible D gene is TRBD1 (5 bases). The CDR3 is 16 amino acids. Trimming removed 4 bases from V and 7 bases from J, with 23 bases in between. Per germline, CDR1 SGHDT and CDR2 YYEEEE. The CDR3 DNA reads TGTGCCAGCAGCGCTTCCGGGACCCCGACCGGTACTGGCTACACCTTC. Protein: CASSASGTPTGTGYTF.

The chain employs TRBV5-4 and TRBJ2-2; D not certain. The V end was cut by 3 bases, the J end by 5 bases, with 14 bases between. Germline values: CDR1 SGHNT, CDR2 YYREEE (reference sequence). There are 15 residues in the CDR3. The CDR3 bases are TGTGCCAGCAGCTCGGTCGTGGGGTATACCGGGGAGCTGTTTTTT. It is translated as CASSSVVGYTGELFF.

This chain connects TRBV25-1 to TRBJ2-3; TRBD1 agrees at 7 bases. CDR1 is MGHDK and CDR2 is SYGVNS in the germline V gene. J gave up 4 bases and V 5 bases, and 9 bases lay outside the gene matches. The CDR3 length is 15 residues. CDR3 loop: CASSLGTVGADTQYF. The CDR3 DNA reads TGTGCCAGCAGTTTAGGGACAGTGGGCGCAGATACGCAGTATTTT.

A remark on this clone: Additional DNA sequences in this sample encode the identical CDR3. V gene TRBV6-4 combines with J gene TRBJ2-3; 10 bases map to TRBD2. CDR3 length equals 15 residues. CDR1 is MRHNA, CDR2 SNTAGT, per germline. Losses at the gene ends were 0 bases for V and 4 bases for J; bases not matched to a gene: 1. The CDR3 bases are TGTGCCAGCAGTGACTCCAGCGGGGGGGCAGATACGCAGTATTTT. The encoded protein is CASSDSSGGADTQYF.

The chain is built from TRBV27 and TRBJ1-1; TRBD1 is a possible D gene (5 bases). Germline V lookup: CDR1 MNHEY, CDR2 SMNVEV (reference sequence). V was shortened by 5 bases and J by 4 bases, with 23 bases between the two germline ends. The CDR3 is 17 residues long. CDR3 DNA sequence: TGTGCCAGCAGTCCGACCTCTTACCCCGGGACGAGCACTGAAGCTTTCTTT. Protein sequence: CASSPTSYPGTSTEAFF.

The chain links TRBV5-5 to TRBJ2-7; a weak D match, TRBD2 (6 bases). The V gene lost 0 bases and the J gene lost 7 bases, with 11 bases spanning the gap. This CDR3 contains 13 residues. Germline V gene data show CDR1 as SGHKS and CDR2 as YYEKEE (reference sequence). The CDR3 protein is CASSLVLGREQYV. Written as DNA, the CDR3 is TGTGCCAGCAGCTTGGTTTTGGGGAGGGAGCAGTACGTC.

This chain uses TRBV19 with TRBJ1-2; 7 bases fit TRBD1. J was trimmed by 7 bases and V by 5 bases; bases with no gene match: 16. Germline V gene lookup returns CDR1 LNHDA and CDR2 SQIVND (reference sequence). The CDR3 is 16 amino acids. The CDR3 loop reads CASSPETGAPSLGYTF. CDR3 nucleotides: TGTGCCAGTAGTCCAGAAACAGGGGCACCTTCTCTTGGCTACACCTTC.

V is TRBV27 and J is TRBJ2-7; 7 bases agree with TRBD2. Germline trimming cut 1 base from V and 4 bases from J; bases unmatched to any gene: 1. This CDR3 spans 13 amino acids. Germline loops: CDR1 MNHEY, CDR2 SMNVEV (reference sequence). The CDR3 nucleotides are TGTGCCAGCAGTTTATTGGGGGGGTACGAGCAGTACTTC. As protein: CASSLLGGYEQYF.

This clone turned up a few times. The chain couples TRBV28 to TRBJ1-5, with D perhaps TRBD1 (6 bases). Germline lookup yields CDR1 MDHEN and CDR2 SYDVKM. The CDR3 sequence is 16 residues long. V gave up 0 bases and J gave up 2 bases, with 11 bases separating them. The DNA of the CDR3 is TGTGCCAGCAGTTTATGGCGCGAGGGGGGCAATCAGCCCCAGCATTTT. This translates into CASSLWREGGNQPQHF.

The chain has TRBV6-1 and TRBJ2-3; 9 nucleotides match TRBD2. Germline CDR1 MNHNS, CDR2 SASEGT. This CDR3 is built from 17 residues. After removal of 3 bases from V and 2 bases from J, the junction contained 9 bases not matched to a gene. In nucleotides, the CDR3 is TGTGCCAGCAGTGATAGAAAGCTAGCGGGGAACACAGATACGCAGTATTTT. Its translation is CASSDRKLAGNTDTQYF.

CDR3 nucleotides: TGTGCCAGCAGCTCGGCGGGGTTCTACGAGCAGTACTTC. Its protein product is CASSSAGFYEQYF. This rearrangement joins TRBV7-6 to TRBJ2-7, with D possibly TRBD2 on 6 matching bases. Trimming cost V 4 bases and J 3 bases, with 10 bases left between them. The CDR3 sequence is 13 residues long. The germline V gene has CDR1 SGHVS and CDR2 FNYEAQ.

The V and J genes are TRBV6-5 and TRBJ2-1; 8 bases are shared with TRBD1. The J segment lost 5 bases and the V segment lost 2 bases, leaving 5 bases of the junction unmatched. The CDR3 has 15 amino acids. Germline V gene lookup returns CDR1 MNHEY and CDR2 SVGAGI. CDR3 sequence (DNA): TGTGCCAGCAGTTACGCCCTGGACAGGGACAATGAGCAGTTCTTC. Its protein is CASSYALDRDNEQFF.

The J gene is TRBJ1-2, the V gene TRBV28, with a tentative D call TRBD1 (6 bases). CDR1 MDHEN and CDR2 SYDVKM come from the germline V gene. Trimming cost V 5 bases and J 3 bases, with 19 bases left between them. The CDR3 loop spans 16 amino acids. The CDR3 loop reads CASSPYEGGTYYGYTF. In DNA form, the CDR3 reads TGTGCCAGCAGTCCGTATGAGGGGGGGACCTACTATGGCTACACCTTC.

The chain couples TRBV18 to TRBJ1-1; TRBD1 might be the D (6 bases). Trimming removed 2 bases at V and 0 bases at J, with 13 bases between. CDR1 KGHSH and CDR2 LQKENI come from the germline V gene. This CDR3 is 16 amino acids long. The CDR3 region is CASSPLARGLNTEAFF. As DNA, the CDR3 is TGTGCCAGCTCACCATTGGCCAGGGGATTGAACACTGAAGCTTTCTTT. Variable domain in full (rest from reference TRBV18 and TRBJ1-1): NAGVMQNPRHLVRRRGQEARLRCSPMKGHSHVYWYRQLPEEGLKFMVYLQKENIIDESGMPKERFSAEFPKEGPSILRIQQVVRGDSAAYFCASSPLARGLNTEAFFGQGTRLTVV.

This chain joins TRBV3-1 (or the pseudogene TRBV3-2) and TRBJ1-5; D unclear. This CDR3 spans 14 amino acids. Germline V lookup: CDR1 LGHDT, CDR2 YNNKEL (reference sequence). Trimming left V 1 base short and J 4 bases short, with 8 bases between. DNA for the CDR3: TGTGCCAGCAGCCAAGTGGGCAGGAATCAGCCCCAGCATTTT. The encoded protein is CASSQVGRNQPQHF.

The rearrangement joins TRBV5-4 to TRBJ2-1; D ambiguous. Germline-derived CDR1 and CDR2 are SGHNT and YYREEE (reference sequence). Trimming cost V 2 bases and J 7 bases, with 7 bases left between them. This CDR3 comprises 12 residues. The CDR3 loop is CASSFRVNEQFF. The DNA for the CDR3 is TGTGCCAGCAGCTTTAGGGTGAATGAGCAGTTCTTC.